This TCR beta chain was sequenced in a study of cytomegalovirus exposure and HLA in healthy donors. Study-wide findings and caveats: In an earlier analysis, productive rearrangement rates for most beta V segments clustered near 87% or 30%. Later analysis suggested most CMV-associated TCR beta chains were HLA-restricted.

On this clone itself: The antigen is not known.

Germline loops: CDR1 SGHNT, CDR2 YYREEE (reference sequence). V dropped 0 bases and J dropped 4 bases, with 16 bases sitting between them. The CDR3 covers 16 residues. Primers included in the PCR were 60 Vbeta and 13 Jbeta primers. Profiled with immunoSEQ multiplex PCR; TCRdb holds only in-frame clones, not every one. There are roughly 180,000 clones in the sample; around 80% occur only once, and roughly 0.76% lies in the top ten. This receptor was taken from a female donor in good health and CMV-seronegative. The chain is built from TRBV5-4 and TRBJ1-2; D may be TRBD1 (6 bases). The material sequenced was PBMCs. CDR3 bases: TGTGCCAGCAGCTTGGACTCAGGGGCGATCTTCTATGGCTACACCTTC. It codes for CASSLDSGAIFYGYTF.